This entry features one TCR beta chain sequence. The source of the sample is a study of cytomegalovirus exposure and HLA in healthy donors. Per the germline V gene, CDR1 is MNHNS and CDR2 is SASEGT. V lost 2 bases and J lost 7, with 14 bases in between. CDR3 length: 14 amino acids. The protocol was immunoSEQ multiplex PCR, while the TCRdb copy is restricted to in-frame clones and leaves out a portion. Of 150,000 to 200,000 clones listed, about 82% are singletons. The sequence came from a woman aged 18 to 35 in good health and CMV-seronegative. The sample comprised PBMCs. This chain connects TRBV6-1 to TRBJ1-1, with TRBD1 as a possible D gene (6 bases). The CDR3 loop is CASSERGAGDEAFF. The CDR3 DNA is TGTGCCAGCAGTGAACGGGGGGCTGGGGATGAAGCTTTCTTT.